This T cell receptor (beta chain) was found in a study of shared clonotypes between healthy human individuals. TCRdb keeps only in-frame clones here, not all; method: immunoSEQ multiplex PCR. The sample has approximately 700,000 clones, around four fifths seen once; the top ten hold around 2%. Specimen: memory CD4+ T cells sorted from blood. This sample's subset: CD45RA-negative fraction. The receptor was derived from a woman in her 30s in good health.

CDR3 nucleotide sequence: TGTGCCAGCAGTTTTCAGGGTTACAATCAGCCCCAGCATTTT. Translating it yields CASSFQGYNQPQHF. The rearrangement uses TRBV28 and TRBJ1-5; weak D call: TRBD1 (5 bases). Between the trimmed V and J ends, which lost 3 bases and 3 bases, there was a span of 9 bases. Germline lookup yields CDR1 MDHEN and CDR2 SYDVKM. The CDR3 sequence is 14 residues long.